The rows below give T cell receptor beta chains drawn from one sample of a study of control samples from healthy donors and cancer patients. Repertoires were generated with immunoSEQ multiplex PCR, while TCRdb's copy carries only in-frame clones and drops some. The table shows 85,000 to 100,000 clones, with just over 90% occurring only once. What was sequenced was blood. The receptor set was obtained from a man between 18 and 29 years old in good health. Each CDR3 is given with its conserved first and last residue. The D gene is left open where the match is weak. A row's size may be missing; if present it is once, few, many or a size class.

len: 13; abundance: .; j_gene: TRBJ1-1; v_gene: TRBV5-5; d_gene: TRBD1; CDR3nt: TGTGCCAGCAGCTTGACAGGGGATACTGAAGCTTTCTTT; CDR3aa: CASSLTGDTEAFF
len: 11; abundance: few; j_gene: TRBJ2-1; v_gene: TRBV6-5; d_gene: .; CDR3nt: TGTGCCAGCAGGCTTTACAATGAGCAGTTCTTC; CDR3aa: CASRLYNEQFF
len: 16; abundance: .; j_gene: TRBJ1-5; v_gene: TRBV5-1; d_gene: TRBD1; CDR3nt: TGCGCCAGCAACCTTGCCGGGACAGACTTCAATCAGCCCCAGCATTTT; CDR3aa: CASNLAGTDFNQPQHF
len: 15; abundance: once; j_gene: TRBJ1-1; v_gene: TRBV18; d_gene: .; CDR3nt: TGTGCCAGCTCACCACCGGTTCAGGGGAACACTGAAGCTTTCTTT; CDR3aa: CASSPPVQGNTEAFF
len: 17; abundance: .; j_gene: TRBJ2-3; v_gene: TRBV9; d_gene: .; CDR3nt: TGTGCCAGCAGCGGAGGGTTTCAGGCGGGGCGCACAGATACGCAGTATTTT; CDR3aa: CASSGGFQAGRTDTQYF
len: 13; abundance: .; j_gene: TRBJ1-6; v_gene: TRBV10-3; d_gene: .; CDR3nt: TGTGCCATCGGGGGGCGGGGAAATCCACCCCTCCACTTT; CDR3aa: CAIGGRGNPPLHF
len: 16; abundance: .; j_gene: TRBJ2-5; v_gene: TRBV4-1; d_gene: TRBD2; CDR3nt: TGCGCCAGCAGCCAAGAGCCGAGCGGGGGAGGAGAGACCCAGTACTTC; CDR3aa: CASSQEPSGGGETQYF
len: 13; abundance: .; j_gene: TRBJ2-7; v_gene: TRBV28; d_gene: .; CDR3nt: TGTGCCAGCAGTTTGGGCAGAGCCTACGAGCAGTACTTC; CDR3aa: CASSLGRAYEQYF
len: 18; abundance: .; j_gene: TRBJ2-6; v_gene: TRBV13; d_gene: TRBD1; CDR3nt: TGTGCCAGCAGCTCGGACAGGGTCATGGACTCTGGGGCCAACGTCCTGACTTTC; CDR3aa: CASSSDRVMDSGANVLTF
len: 20; abundance: .; j_gene: TRBJ1-1; v_gene: TRBV27; d_gene: .; CDR3nt: TGTGCCAGCAGTTTACTAGGGACGGATATTTCCCTCTTGGTGGGCACTGAAGCTTTCTTT; CDR3aa: CASSLLGTDISLLVGTEAFF
len: 12; abundance: .; j_gene: TRBJ1-2; v_gene: TRBV6-5; d_gene: .; CDR3nt: TGTGCCAGCAGTTACTCGGGGCGCGGCTACACCTTC; CDR3aa: CASSYSGRGYTF
len: 16; abundance: .; j_gene: TRBJ2-3; v_gene: TRBV3-1/TRBV3-2; d_gene: .; CDR3nt: TGTGCCAGCAGCCAAGTTCCTCGGAGAAGCACAGATACGCAGTATTTT; CDR3aa: CASSQVPRRSTDTQYF
len: 14; abundance: .; j_gene: TRBJ1-5; v_gene: TRBV2; d_gene: .; CDR3nt: TGTGCCAGCAAAAGGGACTATAGCAATCAGCCCCAGCATTTT; CDR3aa: CASKRDYSNQPQHF
len: 12; abundance: .; j_gene: TRBJ1-2; v_gene: TRBV7-9; d_gene: TRBD1; CDR3nt: TGTGCCAGCAGCCGGACAGGGTATGGCTACACCTTC; CDR3aa: CASSRTGYGYTF
len: 17; abundance: .; j_gene: TRBJ2-5; v_gene: TRBV7-9; d_gene: TRBD2; CDR3nt: TGTGCCAGCAGCTTAAGGACTAGCGGGGGACTTAAGGAGACCCAGTACTTC; CDR3aa: CASSLRTSGGLKETQYF